Included here is one TCR beta chain sequence, with context. What it binds is not known. The sample belongs to a study of response to subunit inactivated influenza vaccine. Study outcomes and limitations: After each seasonal influenza vaccination, few new T cells are recruited, the authors suggested.

TCRdb ran MiXCR on the RT-PCR reads and lists one entry per CDR3 protein. The sample holds over 750,000 distinct CDR3 sequences; 21% are singletons and the top ten take more than 8.5%. Sample: PBMCs from blood, taken 5 days after vaccination. This TCR derives from a man aged 50-60 years who received an inactivated influenza vaccine.

CDR3 protein: CASSVGGRGGNEQFF. In nucleotides, the CDR3 is TGTGCCAGCAGCGTAGGGGGCAGGGGGGGCAATGAGCAGTTCTTC. J is TRBJ2-1 and V is TRBV9, with D possibly being TRBD1 or TRBD2 (7 bases each). This CDR3 has 15 residues. CDR1 and CDR2 (germline): SGDLS, YYNGEE. V shed 0 bases and J shed 6 bases, with 13 bases lying between them. Complete variable domain (other parts from reference TRBV9 and TRBJ2-1): DSGVTQTPKHLITATGQRVTLRCSPRSGDLSVYWYQQSLDQGLQFLIQYYNGEERAKGNILERFSAQQFPDLHSELNLSSLELGDSALYFCASSVGGRGGNEQFFGPGTRLTVL.